The clone carrying this TCR beta chain was seen more than once but under ten times. Its specificity is not known. The data were obtained in a study of CD8+ T cells in alopecia areata. Findings and limits, study-wide: Treatment with tofacitinib significantly lowered scalp clonality and reduced expanded CD8+ clones among the top 100.

Regarding treatment: oral pan-JAK inhibitor, 5-10 mg twice daily. Germline V gene lookup returns CDR1 SQVTM and CDR2 ANQGSEA. The V end lost 4 bases, the J end lost 2 bases, and 18 bases lay between the germline ends. This CDR3 has 15 amino acids. Extraction and reverse transcription of RNA yielded cDNA as the sequencing template. Clones were read by immunoSEQ multiplex PCR, and TCRdb kept only the in-frame ones, dropping some. This table has some 170,000 clones, roughly 60% appearing once. The rearrangement joins TRBV29-1 to TRBJ2-7; a possible D gene is TRBD2 (5 bases). The clonotype was recovered from a human donor with alopecia areata. The sample consisted of CD4+ T cells sorted from blood, taken at approximately week 60, from a patient treated with tofacitinib. CDR3 residues: CSVGQSVLGTYEQYF. The CDR3 DNA follows: TGCAGCGTTGGGCAATCTGTACTCGGGACCTACGAGCAGTACTTC.